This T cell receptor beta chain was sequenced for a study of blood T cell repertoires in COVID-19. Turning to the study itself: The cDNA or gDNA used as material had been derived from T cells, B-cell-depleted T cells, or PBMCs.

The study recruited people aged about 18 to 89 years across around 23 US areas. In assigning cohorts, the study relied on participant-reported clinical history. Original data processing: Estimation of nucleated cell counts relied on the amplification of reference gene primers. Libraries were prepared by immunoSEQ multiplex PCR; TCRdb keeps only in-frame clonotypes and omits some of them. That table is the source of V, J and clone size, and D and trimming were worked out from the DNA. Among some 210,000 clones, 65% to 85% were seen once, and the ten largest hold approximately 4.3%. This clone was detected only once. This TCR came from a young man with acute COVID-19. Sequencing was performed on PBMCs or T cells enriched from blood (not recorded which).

CDR3 in amino acids: CASSQGQGEQYF. CDR3 nucleotides: TGTGCCAGCAGCCAAGGGCAGGGCGAGCAGTACTTC. This sequence joins TRBV3-1 (or the pseudogene TRBV3-2) and TRBJ2-7, with D perhaps TRBD1 (5 bases). CDR1 is LGHDT and CDR2 is YNNKEL in the germline V gene (reference sequence). V was shortened by 1 base and J by 6 bases, with 7 bases between the two germline ends. This CDR3 is built from 12 residues.